Included here is one T cell receptor (beta chain) sequence, with context. Germline values: CDR1 SGHRS, CDR2 YFSETQ. Losses at the gene ends were 7 bases for V and 5 bases for J; bases not matched to a gene: 16. The CDR3 has 17 amino acids. Authors' analysis steps: For nucleated cells, counts were estimated from reference gene primer amplification. Profiled with immunoSEQ multiplex PCR; TCRdb holds only in-frame clones, not every one. From that table come the V and J calls and clone size; the DNA was used to work out D and trimming. Among over 200,000 clones listed, around 80% were seen once. The record originates from a study of blood T cell repertoires in COVID-19. Study as a whole: Material from acute and convalescent COVID-19 was sourced from the United States, Italy and Spain. PBMCs, B-cell-depleted T cells, or T cells were the source of the cDNA or gDNA that made up the material.

The chain couples TRBV5-1 to TRBJ2-2, with 8 bases lining up with TRBD2. Sequencing input: peripheral blood. The TCR originated in a woman in her 50s with acute or convalescent COVID-19. CDR3 amino acids: CASLLIPGLGDTGELFF. In DNA form, the CDR3 reads TGCGCCAGCCTACTGATACCGGGACTAGGTGATACCGGGGAGCTGTTTTTT.